This entry is about one T cell receptor beta chain. Its specificity is not known. The data derive from a study of PD-1 blockade in classical Hodgkin lymphoma. Whole-study findings and limits: Unlike CD8+ TCR diversity, which did not rise significantly by C4D1, CD4+ TCR diversity did.

Specified time point: cycle 4 day 1 (C4D1), after six to seven weeks of nivolumab. Relapses following autologous stem cell transplantation were seen in all patients, with brentuximab vedotin exposure varying. Negative magnetic selection isolated CD4+ T cells from thawed PBMCs. This CDR3 has 14 amino acids. Germline loops: CDR1 MNHNS, CDR2 SASEGT. Trimming removed 7 bases from V and 0 bases from J, with 13 bases in between. Produced via immunoSEQ multiplex PCR; TCRdb's table is partial and in-frame only. Counted here are about 17,000 clones, around 78% occurring once; the ten biggest clones make up about 2%.

The chain employs TRBV6-1 and TRBJ2-7; D is perhaps TRBD1 or TRBD2 (5 bases each). The source material was CD4+ T cells from blood, sampled before the fourth cycle of nivolumab. The TCR comes from a human donor with classical Hodgkin lymphoma. The CDR3 here is CASTRLRGSYEQYF. CDR3 coding DNA: TGTGCCAGCACGCGACTAAGGGGCTCCTACGAGCAGTACTTC.